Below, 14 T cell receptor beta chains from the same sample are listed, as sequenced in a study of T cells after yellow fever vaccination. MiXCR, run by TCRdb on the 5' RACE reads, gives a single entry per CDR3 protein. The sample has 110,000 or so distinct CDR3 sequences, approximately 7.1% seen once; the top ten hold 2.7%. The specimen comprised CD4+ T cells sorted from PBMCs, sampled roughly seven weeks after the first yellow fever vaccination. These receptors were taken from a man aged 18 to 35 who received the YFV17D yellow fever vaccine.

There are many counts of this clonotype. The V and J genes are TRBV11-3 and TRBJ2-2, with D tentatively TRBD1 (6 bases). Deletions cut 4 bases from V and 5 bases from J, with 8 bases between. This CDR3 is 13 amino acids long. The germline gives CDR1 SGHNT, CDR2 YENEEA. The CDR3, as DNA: TGTGCCAGCAGCTCCAGGGGTACCGGGGAGCTGTTTTTT. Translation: CASSSRGTGELFF.

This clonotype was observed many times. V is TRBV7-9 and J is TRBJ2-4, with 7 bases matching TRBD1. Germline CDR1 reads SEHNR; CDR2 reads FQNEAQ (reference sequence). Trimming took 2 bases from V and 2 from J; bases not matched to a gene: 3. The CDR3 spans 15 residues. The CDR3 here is CASSLTGDPKNIQYF. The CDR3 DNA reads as TGTGCCAGCAGCTTAACAGGGGACCCCAAAAACATTCAGTACTTC.

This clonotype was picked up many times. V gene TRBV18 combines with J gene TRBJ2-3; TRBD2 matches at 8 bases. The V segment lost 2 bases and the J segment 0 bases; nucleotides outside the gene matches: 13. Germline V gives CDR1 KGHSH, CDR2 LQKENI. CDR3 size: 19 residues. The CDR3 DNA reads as TGTGCCAGCTCACCAATTCCGGGACTAGGGGCAACTAGCACAGATACGCAGTATTTT. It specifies CASSPIPGLGATSTDTQYF.

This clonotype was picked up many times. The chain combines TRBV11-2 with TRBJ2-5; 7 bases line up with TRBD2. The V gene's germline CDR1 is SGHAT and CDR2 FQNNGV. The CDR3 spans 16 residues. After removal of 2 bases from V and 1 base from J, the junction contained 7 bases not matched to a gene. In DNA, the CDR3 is TGTGCCAGCAGCTTAAACTCGCGGGAGTCCCAAGAGACCCAGTACTTC. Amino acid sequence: CASSLNSRESQETQYF.

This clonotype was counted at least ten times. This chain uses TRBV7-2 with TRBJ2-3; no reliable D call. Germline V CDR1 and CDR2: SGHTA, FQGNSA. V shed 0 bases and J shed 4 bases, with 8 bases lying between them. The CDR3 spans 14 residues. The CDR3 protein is CASSLAIQADTQYF. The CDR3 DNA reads TGTGCCAGCAGCTTAGCCATCCAAGCAGATACGCAGTATTTT.

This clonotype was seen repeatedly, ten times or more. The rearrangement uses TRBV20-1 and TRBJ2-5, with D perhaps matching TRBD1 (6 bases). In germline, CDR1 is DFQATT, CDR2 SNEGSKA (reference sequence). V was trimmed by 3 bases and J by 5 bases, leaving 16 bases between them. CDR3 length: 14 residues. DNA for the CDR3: TGCAGTGCTAGGGCAGGGAACCAGGGGGAGACCCAGTACTTC. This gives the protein CSARAGNQGETQYF.

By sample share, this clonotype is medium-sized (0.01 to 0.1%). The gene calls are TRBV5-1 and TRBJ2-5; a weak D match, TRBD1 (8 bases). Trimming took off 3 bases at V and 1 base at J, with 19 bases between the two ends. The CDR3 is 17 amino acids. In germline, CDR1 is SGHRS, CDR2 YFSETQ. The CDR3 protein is CASSSGGTGGLQETQYF. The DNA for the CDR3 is TGCGCCAGCAGCTCCGGGGGGACAGGAGGGCTCCAAGAGACCCAGTACTTC.

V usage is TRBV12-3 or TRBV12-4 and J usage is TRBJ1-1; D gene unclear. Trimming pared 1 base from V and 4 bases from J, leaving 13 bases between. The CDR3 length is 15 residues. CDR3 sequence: CASSLGPGPGTEAFF. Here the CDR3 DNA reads TGTGCCAGCAGTTTAGGACCGGGCCCAGGCACTGAAGCTTTCTTT.

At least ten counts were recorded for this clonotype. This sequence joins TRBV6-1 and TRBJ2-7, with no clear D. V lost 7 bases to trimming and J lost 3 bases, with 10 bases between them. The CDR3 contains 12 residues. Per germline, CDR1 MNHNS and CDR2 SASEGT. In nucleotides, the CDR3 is TGTGCCAGCAAGTCACCGAACTACGAGCAGTACTTC. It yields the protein CASKSPNYEQYF.

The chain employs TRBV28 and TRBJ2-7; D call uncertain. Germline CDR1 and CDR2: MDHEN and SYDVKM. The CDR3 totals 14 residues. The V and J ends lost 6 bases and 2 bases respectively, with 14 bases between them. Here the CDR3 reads CASSRLWGPYEQYV. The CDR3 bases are TGTGCCAGCAGCCGATTGTGGGGTCCCTACGAGCAGTACGTC.

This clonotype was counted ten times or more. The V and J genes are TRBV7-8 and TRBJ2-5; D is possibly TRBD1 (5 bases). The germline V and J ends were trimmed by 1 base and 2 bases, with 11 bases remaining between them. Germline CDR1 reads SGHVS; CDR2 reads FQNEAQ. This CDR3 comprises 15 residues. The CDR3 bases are TGTGCCAGCAGCTTAGGGCAGGGCCTTCAAGAGACCCAGTACTTC. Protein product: CASSLGQGLQETQYF. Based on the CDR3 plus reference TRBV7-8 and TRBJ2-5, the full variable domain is GAGVSQSPRYKVAKRGQDVALRCDPISGHVSLFWYQQALGQGPEFLTYFQNEAQLDKSGLPSDRFFAERPEGSVSTLKIQRTQQEDSAVYLCASSLGQGLQETQYFGPGTRLLVL.

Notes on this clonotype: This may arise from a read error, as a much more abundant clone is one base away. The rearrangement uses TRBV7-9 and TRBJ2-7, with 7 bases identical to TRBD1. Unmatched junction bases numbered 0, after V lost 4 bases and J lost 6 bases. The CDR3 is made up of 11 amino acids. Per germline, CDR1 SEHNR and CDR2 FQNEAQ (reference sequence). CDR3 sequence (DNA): TGTGCCAGCAGCTACAGGGGCGAGCAGTACTTC. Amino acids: CASSYRGEQYF.

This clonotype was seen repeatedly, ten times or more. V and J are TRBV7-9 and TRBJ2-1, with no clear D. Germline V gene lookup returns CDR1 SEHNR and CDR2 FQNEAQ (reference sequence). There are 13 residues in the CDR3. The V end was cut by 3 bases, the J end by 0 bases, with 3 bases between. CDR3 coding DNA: TGTGCCAGCAGCTTGGACTCCTACAATGAGCAGTTCTTC. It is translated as CASSLDSYNEQFF.

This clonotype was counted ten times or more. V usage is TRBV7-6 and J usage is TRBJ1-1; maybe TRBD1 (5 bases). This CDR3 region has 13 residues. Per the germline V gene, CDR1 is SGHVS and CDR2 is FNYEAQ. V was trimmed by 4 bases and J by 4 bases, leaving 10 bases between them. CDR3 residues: CASSSVGATEAFF. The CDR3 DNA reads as TGTGCCAGCAGCTCTGTTGGGGCCACTGAAGCTTTCTTT. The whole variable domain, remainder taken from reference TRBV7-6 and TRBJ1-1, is GAGVSQSPRYKVTKRGQDVALRCDPISGHVSLYWYRQALGQGPEFLTYFNYEAQQDKSGLPNDRFSAERPEGSISTLTIQRTEQRDSAMYRCASSSVGATEAFFGQGTRLTVV.